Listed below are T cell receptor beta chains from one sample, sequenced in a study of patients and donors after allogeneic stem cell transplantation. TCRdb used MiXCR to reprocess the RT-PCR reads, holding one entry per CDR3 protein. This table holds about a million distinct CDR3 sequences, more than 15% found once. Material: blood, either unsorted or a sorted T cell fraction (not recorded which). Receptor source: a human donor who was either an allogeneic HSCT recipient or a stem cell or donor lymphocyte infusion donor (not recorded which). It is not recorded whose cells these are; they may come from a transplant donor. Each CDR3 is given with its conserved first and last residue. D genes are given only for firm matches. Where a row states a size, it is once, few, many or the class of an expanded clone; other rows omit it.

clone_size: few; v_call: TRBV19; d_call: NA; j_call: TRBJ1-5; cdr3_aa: CASSIGRLEQPQHF; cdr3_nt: TGTGCCAGTAGTATAGGCCGACTGGAACAGCCCCAGCATTTT
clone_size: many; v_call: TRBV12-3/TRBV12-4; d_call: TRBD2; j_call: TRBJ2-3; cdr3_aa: CASVKGLAGGVKYF; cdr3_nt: TGTGCCAGCGTTAAGGGACTAGCGGGAGGAGTGAAGTATTTT
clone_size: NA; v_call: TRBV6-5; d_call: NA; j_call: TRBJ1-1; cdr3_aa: CASSYSRNSDTEAFF; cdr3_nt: TGTGCCAGCAGTTACTCGAGGAATTCGGACACTGAAGCTTTCTTT
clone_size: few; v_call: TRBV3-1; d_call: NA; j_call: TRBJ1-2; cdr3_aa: CASSHGSNYGYTF; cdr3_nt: TGTGCCAGCAGCCATGGTTCCAACTATGGCTACACCTTC
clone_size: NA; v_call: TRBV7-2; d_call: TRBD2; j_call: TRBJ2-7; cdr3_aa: CASSLTGLAGVYEQYF; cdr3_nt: TGTGCCAGCAGCTTAACTGGACTAGCGGGGGTATACGAGCAGTACTTC
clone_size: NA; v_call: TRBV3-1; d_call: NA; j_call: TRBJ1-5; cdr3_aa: CASSRSQGSNQPQHF; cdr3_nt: TGTGCCAGCAGCCGGAGCCAGGGAAGCAATCAGCCCCAGCATTTT
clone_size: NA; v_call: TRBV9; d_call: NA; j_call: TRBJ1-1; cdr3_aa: CASSVGLARAEAFF; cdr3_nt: TGTGCCAGCAGCGTGGGGCTTGCAAGGGCTGAAGCTTTCTTT
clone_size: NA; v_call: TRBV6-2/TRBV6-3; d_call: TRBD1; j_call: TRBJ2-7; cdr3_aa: CASRPTGRSSYEQYF; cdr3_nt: TGTGCCAGCAGGCCGACAGGGCGCAGCTCCTACGAGCAGTACTTC
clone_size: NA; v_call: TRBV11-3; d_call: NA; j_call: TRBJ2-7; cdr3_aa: CASSSRGGAYEQYF; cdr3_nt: TGTGCCAGCAGCTCCCGCGGCGGGGCCTACGAGCAGTACTTC
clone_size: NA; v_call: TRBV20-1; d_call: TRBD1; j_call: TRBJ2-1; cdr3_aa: CSARHRGSTYNEQFF; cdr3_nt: TGCAGTGCTAGACACAGGGGGTCCACCTACAATGAGCAGTTCTTC
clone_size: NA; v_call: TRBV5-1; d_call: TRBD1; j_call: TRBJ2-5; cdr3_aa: CASSRQGVQETQYF; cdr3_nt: TGCGCCAGCAGCAGACAGGGGGTCCAAGAGACCCAGTACTTC
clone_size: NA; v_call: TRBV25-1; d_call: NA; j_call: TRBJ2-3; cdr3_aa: CASSLGVMSTDTQYF; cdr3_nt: TGTGCCAGCAGTCTCGGGGTAATGAGCACAGATACGCAGTATTTT
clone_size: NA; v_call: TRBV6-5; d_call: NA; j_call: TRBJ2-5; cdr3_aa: CASSYRVEETQYF; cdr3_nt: TGTGCCAGCAGTTACAGGGTTGAGGAGACCCAGTACTTC
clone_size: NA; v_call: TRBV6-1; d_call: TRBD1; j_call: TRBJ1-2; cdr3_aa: CATSRGTGDYGYTF; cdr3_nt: TGTGCCACCTCTAGGGGGACAGGAGACTATGGCTACACCTTC
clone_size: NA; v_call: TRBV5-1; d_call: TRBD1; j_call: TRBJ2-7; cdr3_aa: CASSPGAGGALGYEQYF; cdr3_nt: TGCGCCAGCAGCCCGGGGGCAGGGGGCGCGTTGGGCTACGAGCAGTACTTC
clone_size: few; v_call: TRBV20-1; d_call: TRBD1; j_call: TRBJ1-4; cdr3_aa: CSARGSGTGLNEKLFF; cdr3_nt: TGCAGTGCTAGAGGCTCCGGGACAGGGCTTAATGAAAAACTGTTTTTT
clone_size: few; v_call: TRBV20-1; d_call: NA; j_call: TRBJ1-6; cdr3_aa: CSDRRTPQNSPLHF; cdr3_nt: TGCAGTGATCGAAGGACGCCCCAAAATTCACCCCTCCACTTT
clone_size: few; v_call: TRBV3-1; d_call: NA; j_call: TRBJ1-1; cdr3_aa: CASSHSGGHGPEAFF; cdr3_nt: TGTGCCAGCAGCCACTCCGGGGGACATGGGCCTGAAGCTTTCTTT
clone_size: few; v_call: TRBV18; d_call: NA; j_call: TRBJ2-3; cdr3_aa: CASSPSLAVGTDTQYF; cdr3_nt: TGTGCCAGCTCACCATCCCTAGCCGTAGGCACAGATACGCAGTATTTT
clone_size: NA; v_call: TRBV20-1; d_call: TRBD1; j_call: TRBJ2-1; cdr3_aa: CSARGKNRGSYNEQFF; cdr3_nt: TGCAGTGCTAGAGGAAAAAACAGGGGCTCCTACAATGAGCAGTTCTTC
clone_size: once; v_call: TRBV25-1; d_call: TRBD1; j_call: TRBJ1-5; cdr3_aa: CASSGDRGKGGNQPQHF; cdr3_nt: TGTGCCAGCAGTGGAGACAGGGGGAAAGGTGGCAATCAGCCCCAGCATTTT
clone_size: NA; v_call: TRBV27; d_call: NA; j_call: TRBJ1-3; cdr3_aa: CASSLARPGGYSGNTIYF; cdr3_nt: TGTGCCAGCAGTTTAGCACGACCAGGCGGCTACTCTGGAAACACCATATATTTT
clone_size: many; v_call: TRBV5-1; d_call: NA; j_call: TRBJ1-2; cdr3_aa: CASSFPGNGYTF; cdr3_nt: TGCGCCAGCAGCTTTCCAGGGAATGGCTACACCTTC
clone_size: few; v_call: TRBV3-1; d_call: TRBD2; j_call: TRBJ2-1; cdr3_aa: CASSQEVGTSVLNEQFF; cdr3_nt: TGTGCCAGCAGCCAAGAAGTGGGGACTAGCGTCCTGAATGAGCAGTTCTTC
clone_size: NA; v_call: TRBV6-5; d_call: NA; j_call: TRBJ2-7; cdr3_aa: CASSYGQYEQYF; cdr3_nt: TGTGCCAGCAGTTACGGCCAGTACGAGCAGTACTTC
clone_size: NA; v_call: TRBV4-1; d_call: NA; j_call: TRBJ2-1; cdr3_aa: CASSQDPGAHEQFF; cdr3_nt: TGCGCCAGCAGCCAAGATCCGGGGGCCCATGAGCAGTTCTTC
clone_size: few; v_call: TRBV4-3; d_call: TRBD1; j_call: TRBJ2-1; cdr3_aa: CASSQRDRVNEQFF; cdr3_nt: TGCGCCAGCAGCCAACGGGACAGGGTAAATGAGCAGTTCTTC
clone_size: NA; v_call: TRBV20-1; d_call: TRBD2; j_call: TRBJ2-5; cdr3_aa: CSALLAGGPFLQETQYF; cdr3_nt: TGCAGTGCTTTATTAGCGGGGGGGCCATTCCTCCAAGAGACCCAGTACTTC
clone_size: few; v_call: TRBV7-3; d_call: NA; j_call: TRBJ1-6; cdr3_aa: CASSLISGDHNSPLHF; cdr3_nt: TGTGCCAGCAGCTTAATTTCGGGGGACCATAATTCACCCCTCCACTTT
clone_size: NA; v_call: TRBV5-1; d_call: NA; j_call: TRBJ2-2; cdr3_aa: CASSLARSGELFF; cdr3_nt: TGCGCCAGCAGCTTGGCCAGATCGGGGGAGCTGTTTTTT
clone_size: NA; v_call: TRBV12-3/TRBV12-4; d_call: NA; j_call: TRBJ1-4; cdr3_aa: CASSSQQRGLFF; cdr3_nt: TGTGCCAGCAGTTCCCAACAACGAGGTCTGTTTTTT
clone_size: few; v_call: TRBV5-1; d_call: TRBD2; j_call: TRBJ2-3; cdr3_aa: CASTSGSTDTQYF; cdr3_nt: TGCGCCAGTACTAGCGGGAGCACAGATACGCAGTATTTT
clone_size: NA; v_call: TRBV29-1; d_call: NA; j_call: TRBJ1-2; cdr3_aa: CSVVSTAYGYTF; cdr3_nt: TGCAGCGTTGTGTCGACCGCTTATGGCTACACCTTC
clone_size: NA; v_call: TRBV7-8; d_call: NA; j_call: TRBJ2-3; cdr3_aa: CASTLGTSRGDTQYF; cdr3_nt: TGTGCCAGCACCCTCGGGACTTCACGCGGAGATACGCAGTATTTT
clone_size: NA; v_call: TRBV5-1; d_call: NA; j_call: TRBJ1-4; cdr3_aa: CASSPTGSAGEKLFF; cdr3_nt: TGCGCCAGCAGCCCTACAGGGTCTGCGGGTGAAAAACTGTTTTTT
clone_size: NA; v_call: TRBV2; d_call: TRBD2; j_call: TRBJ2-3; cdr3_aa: CASSEQWGGDTQYF; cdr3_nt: TGTGCCAGCAGTGAACAATGGGGGGGAGATACGCAGTATTTT
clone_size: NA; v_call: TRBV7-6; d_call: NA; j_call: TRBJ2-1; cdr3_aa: CASSPRESGVNEQFF; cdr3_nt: TGTGCCAGCAGCCCCCGGGAGTCGGGCGTCAATGAGCAGTTCTTC
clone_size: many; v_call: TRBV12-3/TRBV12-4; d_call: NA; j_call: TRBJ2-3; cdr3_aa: CASSRIPTATDTQYF; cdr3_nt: TGTGCCAGCAGCCGAATCCCGACGGCAACAGATACGCAGTATTTT
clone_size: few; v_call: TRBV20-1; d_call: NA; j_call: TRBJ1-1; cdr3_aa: CSARLPRHYNTEAFF; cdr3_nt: TGCAGTGCTAGACTTCCGAGACATTATAACACTGAAGCTTTCTTT
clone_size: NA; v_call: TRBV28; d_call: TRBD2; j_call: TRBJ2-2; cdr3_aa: CASSTNQGTSGGPYTGELFF; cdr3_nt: TGTGCCAGCAGCACTAATCAAGGGACTAGCGGGGGGCCGTACACCGGGGAGCTGTTTTTT
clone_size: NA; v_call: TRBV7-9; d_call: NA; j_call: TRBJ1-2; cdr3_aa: CASSHRAGYGYTF; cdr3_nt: TGTGCCAGCAGCCACAGGGCTGGCTATGGCTACACCTTC
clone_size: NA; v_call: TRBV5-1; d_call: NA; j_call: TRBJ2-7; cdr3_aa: CASSLAWQSAERQYF; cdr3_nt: TGCGCCAGCAGCTTGGCTTGGCAGTCGGCGGAGAGGCAGTACTTC
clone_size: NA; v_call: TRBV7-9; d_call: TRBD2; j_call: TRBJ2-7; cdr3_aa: CASSLGRTSGTDEQYF; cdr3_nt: TGTGCCAGCAGCTTAGGTCGAACTAGCGGGACTGACGAGCAGTACTTC
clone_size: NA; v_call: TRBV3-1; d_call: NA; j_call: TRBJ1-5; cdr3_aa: CASSQGAQTNQPQHF; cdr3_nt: TGTGCCAGCAGCCAGGGGGCGCAAACCAATCAGCCCCAGCATTTT
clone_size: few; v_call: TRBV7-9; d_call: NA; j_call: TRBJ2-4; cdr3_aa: CASSLLTGRAKNIQYF; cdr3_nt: TGTGCCAGCAGCTTATTGACAGGCCGAGCCAAAAACATTCAGTACTTC
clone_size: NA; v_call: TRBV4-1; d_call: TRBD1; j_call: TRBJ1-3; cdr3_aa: CASSRGTDGNTIYF; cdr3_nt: TGCGCCAGCAGCCGGGGGACAGATGGAAACACCATATATTTT
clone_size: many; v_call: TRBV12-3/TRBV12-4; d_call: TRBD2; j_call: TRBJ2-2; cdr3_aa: CASSSPTSGETGELFF; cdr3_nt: TGTGCCAGCAGTTCCCCTACTAGCGGGGAAACCGGGGAGCTGTTTTTT
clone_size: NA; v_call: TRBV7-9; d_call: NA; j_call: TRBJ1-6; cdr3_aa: CASSLGAASTPLHF; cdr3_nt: TGTGCCAGCAGCTTAGGTGCGGCGAGTACACCCCTCCACTTT
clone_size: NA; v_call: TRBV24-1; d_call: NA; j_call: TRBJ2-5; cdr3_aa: CATSDPGSGGETQYF; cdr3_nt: TGTGCCACCAGTGACCCGGGGTCCGGCGGAGAGACCCAGTACTTC
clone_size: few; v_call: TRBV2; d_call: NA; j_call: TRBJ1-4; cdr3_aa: CASSAGTLEKLFF; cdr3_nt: TGTGCCAGCAGTGCCGGGACCCTAGAAAAACTGTTTTTT
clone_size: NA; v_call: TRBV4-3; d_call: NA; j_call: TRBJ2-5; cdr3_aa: CASSQNSWGAYQETQYF; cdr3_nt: TGCGCCAGCAGCCAAAATAGTTGGGGGGCTTACCAAGAGACCCAGTACTTC
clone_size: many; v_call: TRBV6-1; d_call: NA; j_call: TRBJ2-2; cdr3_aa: CASRAGLNTGELFF; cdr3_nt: TGTGCCAGCAGGGCAGGGCTGAACACCGGGGAGCTGTTTTTT